These 2 T cell receptor beta chains originate from one sample sequenced in a study of blood T cell repertoires in COVID-19. Data came from immunoSEQ multiplex PCR; TCRdb stores just in-frame clones and leaves some out. The sample records 270,000 or so clones, 75% to 90% being singletons. The source material was peripheral blood. These receptor sequences come from a woman between 40 and 55 years old who had recovered from COVID-19.

This clone is a singleton in its sample. In DNA, the CDR3 is TGTGCCAGCAGCCGGGGGGGGTCTGGCACAGATACGCAGTATTTT. It codes for CASSRGGSGTDTQYF. This chain joins TRBV3-1 (or the pseudogene TRBV3-2) and TRBJ2-3; 7 bases line up with TRBD2. The germline gives CDR1 LGHDT, CDR2 YNNKEL (reference sequence). The CDR3 has 15 amino acids. J lost 1 base, V lost 4 bases, and 5 bases had no gene match.

J is TRBJ2-7 and V is TRBV10-1, with 12 bases matching TRBD2. Germline V lookup: CDR1 WNHNN, CDR2 SYGVQD (reference sequence). The trim removed 7 bases at V and 3 bases at J, leaving 25 bases unmatched. This CDR3 has 21 amino acids. CDR3 region: CASIQLVRRSTSGRILYEQYF. The CDR3 DNA reads TGCGCCAGCATACAACTCGTCCGACGGTCAACTAGCGGGAGGATTCTCTACGAGCAGTACTTC.